The 22 T cell receptor beta chains listed next were all sequenced from one sample in a study of shared clonotypes between healthy human individuals. CD45RO-negative, CCR7-positively selected cells formed the naive CD8 fraction, excluding terminally differentiated effector memory CD45RA+ cells. TCRdb keeps only in-frame clones here, not all; method: immunoSEQ multiplex PCR. Altogether about 2,100,000 clones are present, about 93% being singletons, with the ten largest covering under 2%. The sequencing input was naive CD8+ T cells from PBMCs. These TCRs come from a man between 18 and 35 years old in good health. Some clones in this sample may be carry-over from other donors' samples.

This chain joins TRBV28 and TRBJ2-3; the match to TRBD2 covers 7 bases. Germline trimming cut 3 bases from V and 6 bases from J; bases unmatched to any gene: 12. Germline lookup yields CDR1 MDHEN and CDR2 SYDVKM. The CDR3 runs 16 residues. CDR3: CASSFGAGAQSDTQYF. CDR3 nucleotides: TGTGCCAGCAGTTTCGGGGCGGGAGCGCAGTCCGATACGCAGTATTTT.

This chain links TRBV7-9 with TRBJ2-5, with 11 bases identical to TRBD2. The J call is in doubt because the DNA end fits TRBJ2-7 better. CDR3 length: 15 residues. Germline CDR1 and CDR2: SEHNR and FQNEAQ (reference sequence). The CDR3 bases are TGTGCCAGCAGCTTCCCACTAGCGGGGGCCTACGAGCAGTACTTC. This encodes CASSFPLAGAYEQYF.

The V and J genes are TRBV7-9 and TRBJ1-4; D gene ambiguous. The germline V gene encodes CDR1 SEHNR and CDR2 FQNEAQ (reference sequence). Trimming left V 5 bases short and J 8 bases short, with 18 bases between. The CDR3 length is 15 residues. The chain's CDR3 is CASSPISRKGEKLFF. CDR3 sequence (DNA): TGTGCCAGCAGCCCGATATCCCGGAAAGGGGAAAAACTGTTTTTT. The whole variable domain, remainder taken from reference TRBV7-9 and TRBJ1-4, is DTGVSQNPRHKITKRGQNVTFRCDPISEHNRLYWYRQTLGQGPEFLTYFQNEAQLEKSRLLSDRFSAERPKGSFSTLEIQRTEQGDSAMYLCASSPISRKGEKLFFGSGTQLSVL.

V gene TRBV30 combines with J gene TRBJ2-7; D remains unclear. CDR1 is GTSNPN and CDR2 is SVGIG in the germline V gene (reference sequence). V was cut by 1 base and J by 2 bases, with 15 bases left in between. The CDR3 extends over 15 amino acids. In DNA form, the CDR3 reads TGTGCCTGGAGTGGTCCCCGATCCGTAACCTACGAGCAGTACTTC. This gives the protein CAWSGPRSVTYEQYF.

This chain connects TRBV9 to TRBJ2-1; 7 nucleotides match TRBD2. Trimming removed 0 bases from V and 7 bases from J; junction bases left unmatched: 13. CDR1 and CDR2 (germline): SGDLS, YYNGEE. The CDR3 runs 17 residues. The CDR3 reads CASSVAWLAAMGNEQFF. The CDR3 bases are TGTGCCAGCAGCGTAGCTTGGCTAGCGGCAATGGGTAATGAGCAGTTCTTC.

This chain connects TRBV4-2 to TRBJ2-1; TRBD2 matches at 8 bases. Trimming removed 0 bases from V and 2 bases from J; junction bases left unmatched: 9. The CDR3 totals 18 residues. In germline, CDR1 is LGHNA, CDR2 YNFKEQ. CDR3 sequence reads: CASSQDFRAGAPYNEQFF. The CDR3 DNA follows: TGTGCCAGCAGCCAAGATTTCCGAGCGGGAGCCCCCTACAATGAGCAGTTCTTC.

The V and J genes are TRBV9 and TRBJ2-1, with 13 bases matching TRBD2. V lost 3 bases and J lost 9; bases outside the gene matches: 6. CDR1 and CDR2 from the germline V gene are SGDLS and YYNGEE. This CDR3 comprises 15 residues. The CDR3 here is CASSGGLAGVVEQFF. CDR3 coding DNA: TGTGCCAGCAGCGGTGGACTAGCGGGAGTGGTTGAGCAGTTCTTC.

A few counts support this clone. Here the CDR3 DNA reads TGTGCCAGCAGCCAAGGACAGGGGGCGGGCGGGGAGCTGTTTTTT. It translates to CASSQGQGAGGELFF. The J gene is TRBJ2-2, the V gene TRBV7-6, with 11 positions matching TRBD1. The V and J ends lost 5 bases and 7 bases, in that order; junction bases with no gene match: 6. The CDR3 runs to 15 residues. Germline CDR1 and CDR2: SGHVS and FNYEAQ.

The V call is TRBV4-2, the J call TRBJ1-4; weak D call: TRBD1 (5 bases). V shed 1 base and J shed 3 bases, with 18 bases lying between them. The length of the CDR3 is 18 residues. The germline V gene encodes CDR1 LGHNA and CDR2 YNFKEQ. The CDR3 DNA follows: TGTGCCAGCAGCCAAGCGTTGGTGGGGCTTAGGGCTAATGAAAAACTGTTTTTT. Amino acids: CASSQALVGLRANEKLFF.

The chain employs TRBV28 and TRBJ2-1; D may be TRBD2 (5 bases). CDR1 is MDHEN and CDR2 is SYDVKM in the germline V gene. V was shortened by 7 bases and J by 1 base, with 11 bases between the two germline ends. The CDR3 loop spans 14 amino acids. CDR3 protein: CASISGRSYNEQFF. CDR3 DNA sequence: TGTGCCAGCATCAGCGGAAGGTCCTACAATGAGCAGTTCTTC.

On this clone itself: One end of the junction fails to match germline, which may point to a read error. The chain is built from TRBV7-9 and TRBJ2-1, with 7 nucleotides matching TRBD2. Per germline, CDR1 SEHNR and CDR2 FQNEAQ (reference sequence). CDR3 length: 12 amino acids. CDR3: CASSLAAGVEFF. The CDR3 bases are TGTGCCAGCAGCCTAGCGGCGGGCGTGGAGTTCTTC.

This chain links TRBV6-5 with TRBJ1-3, with D tentatively TRBD1 (6 bases). V dropped 4 bases and J dropped 4 bases, with 8 bases sitting between them. CDR1 MNHEY and CDR2 SVGAGI come from the germline V gene. This CDR3 is built from 13 residues. The CDR3 is CASSSGQGNTIYF. DNA of the CDR3: TGTGCCAGCAGTTCCGGACAGGGAAACACCATATATTTT.

The V gene is TRBV14, the J gene TRBJ1-4, with D unclear. The V gene's germline CDR1 is SGHDN and CDR2 FVKESK. The ends were cut back, 0 bases at V and 8 bases at J, with 10 bases in the middle. This CDR3 comprises 14 residues. CDR3 nucleotides: TGTGCCAGCAGCCAAGATCTCGGGGAGGAAAAACTGTTTTTT. It codes for CASSQDLGEEKLFF. Using reference TRBV14 and TRBJ1-4 for the parts outside the CDR3, the full variable domain is EAGVTQFPSHSVIEKGQTVTLRCDPISGHDNLYWYRRVMGKEIKFLLHFVKESKQDESGMPNNRFLAERTGGTYSTLKVQPAELEDSGVYFCASSQDLGEEKLFFGSGTQLSVL.

The rearrangement joins TRBV4-1 to TRBJ1-3, with D maybe TRBD1 (5 bases). This CDR3 comprises 15 residues. Trimming left V 4 bases short and J 2 bases short, with 12 bases between. The germline CDR1 and CDR2 sequences are MGHRA and YSYEKL. CDR3 DNA: TGCGCCAGCAGCCTTCAGGGTGGTCCTGGAAACACCATATATTTT. Protein: CASSLQGGPGNTIYF.

In this sample, this clone turned up a few times. The rearrangement uses TRBV4-3 and TRBJ1-1; D gene unclear. The germline CDR1 and CDR2 sequences are LGHNA and YSLEER. The V gene lost 0 bases and the J gene lost 2 bases, with 13 bases spanning the gap. The length of the CDR3 is 16 residues. The CDR3 is CASSQDSGLTNTEAFF. In DNA, the CDR3 is TGCGCCAGCAGCCAAGATAGCGGCCTTACCAACACTGAAGCTTTCTTT.

J is TRBJ1-2 and V is TRBV19; TRBD1 matches 9 bases. Germline lookup yields CDR1 LNHDA and CDR2 SQIVND (reference sequence). This CDR3 contains 12 residues. CDR3 nucleotides: TGTGCTTCCGGGACAGGGTATCGGGTCTACACCTTC. It translates to CASGTGYRVYTF.

The chain couples TRBV5-1 to TRBJ2-2; the match to TRBD2 covers 12 bases. The trim removed 3 bases at V and 4 bases at J, leaving 16 bases unmatched. Per germline, CDR1 SGHRS and CDR2 YFSETQ. This CDR3 has 20 amino acids. The CDR3 protein is CASSSLRTSGIPGSTGELFF. The CDR3 bases are TGCGCCAGCAGCTCCCTCCGGACTAGCGGGATCCCAGGTAGCACCGGGGAGCTGTTTTTT.

This clone was detected once. The J gene is TRBJ2-7, the V gene TRBV2; 8 bases line up with TRBD2. Germline loops: CDR1 SNHLY, CDR2 FYNNEI. The CDR3 covers 14 residues. With 3 bases clipped from V and 4 bases from J, the junction kept 5 bases outside the gene matches. DNA of the CDR3: TGTGCCAGCAGTGATAGGTTAGCGGGGTACGAGCAGTACTTC. As protein: CASSDRLAGYEQYF.

The chain is built from TRBV11-2 and TRBJ2-7; TRBD2 matches 11 bases. J was trimmed by 2 bases and V by 5 bases; bases with no gene match: 17. The CDR3 is 19 residues long. Germline V gene lookup returns CDR1 SGHAT and CDR2 FQNNGV. The CDR3 coding sequence is TGTGCCAGCAGCGCGGACGGCCATAGCGGGAGGGACCAAACCTACGAGCAGTACTTC. Its translation: CASSADGHSGRDQTYEQYF.

The rearrangement joins TRBV6-4 to TRBJ2-3, with 11 bases aligning to TRBD2. This CDR3 has 16 residues. V shed 2 bases and J 3 bases; nucleotides not matched to a gene: 4. Germline V gene data show CDR1 as MRHNA and CDR2 as SNTAGT. The CDR3 sequence is CASSDQIAGGTDTQYF. The DNA for the CDR3 is TGTGCCAGCAGTGACCAGATAGCGGGAGGGACAGATACGCAGTATTTT.

The CDR3 spells CASSGGLAAETDTQYF. In nucleotides, the CDR3 is TGTGCCAGCTCAGGAGGACTAGCGGCAGAGACAGATACGCAGTATTTT. The chain employs TRBV18 and TRBJ2-3; 10 nucleotides line up with TRBD2. The CDR3 is made up of 16 amino acids. Per germline, CDR1 KGHSH and CDR2 LQKENI. Germline trimming cut 5 bases from V and 3 bases from J; bases unmatched to any gene: 8. Using reference TRBV18 and TRBJ2-3 for the parts outside the CDR3, the full variable domain is NAGVMQNPRHLVRRRGQEARLRCSPMKGHSHVYWYRQLPEEGLKFMVYLQKENIIDESGMPKERFSAEFPKEGPSILRIQQVVRGDSAAYFCASSGGLAAETDTQYFGPGTRLTVL.

This chain uses TRBV5-4 with TRBJ2-2; a possible D gene is TRBD2 (5 bases). The CDR3 is 13 residues long. V was trimmed by 4 bases and J by 10 bases, leaving 14 bases between them. The germline V gene encodes CDR1 SGHNT and CDR2 YYREEE (reference sequence). The CDR3 here is CASSPGLAEELFF. For the CDR3, the DNA is TGTGCCAGCAGCCCCGGTCTAGCCGAGGAGCTGTTTTTT.